The T cell receptor beta chain under discussion was sequenced for a study of blood T cell repertoires in COVID-19. About the study: COVID-19 samples collected from the United States, Italy and Spain covered acute and convalescent phases. The analysed material was cDNA or gDNA that came from T cells, B-cell-depleted T cells, or PBMCs.

Here immunoSEQ multiplex PCR was the method, and the copy in TCRdb shows in-frame clones only, minus some. The repertoire holds fewer than 350,000 clones, nearly 90% seen once, with 0.8% to 1% in the top ten. Germline V gene data show CDR1 as SGHTA and CDR2 as FQGTGA. The CDR3 loop spans 15 amino acids. The J segment lost 4 bases and the V segment lost 5 bases, leaving 10 bases of the junction unmatched. In terms of age and location, participants ranged from about 18 to 95 years and lived in under 30 US areas. Donors in Cohort 3 counted as recovered after two negative PCRs, clearance, or symptom resolution.

The specimen sequenced was PBMCs or T cells enriched from blood (not recorded which). The sequence derives from a woman under 40 who had recovered from COVID-19. The genes are TRBV7-3 and TRBJ1-2; 7 nucleotides agree with TRBD1. CDR3 amino acids: CASSQGDRSAYGYTF. CDR3 DNA: TGTGCCAGCAGCCAAGGGGACAGATCCGCCTATGGCTACACCTTC.